This T cell receptor beta chain appears in the sequencing data of a study of cytomegalovirus exposure and HLA in healthy donors. Study details: Of the donors genotyped, several hundred in all, around 77% fell in the Caucasian-associated ancestry cluster.

To note about this clone: The antigen is undetermined.

PCR amplification relied on 60 Vbeta primers (plus 13 Jbeta primers). Method: immunoSEQ multiplex PCR; TCRdb's copy keeps in-frame clones and lacks some. The top ten hold 2.9% of the sample, which has more than 45,000 clones, approximately 80% seen once. This CDR3 is 13 amino acids long. V lost 4 bases and J 3 bases, leaving 11 bases between the germline ends. Germline V gene sequence: CDR1 SGDLS, CDR2 YYNGEE. General study results and limits: Later analysis associated a missense DCLRE1C variant with TCR beta V- and J-gene trimming.

The sequencing sample was made of PBMCs. The source is a man aged 50 to 59 in good health and CMV-seronegative. The chain carries TRBV9 and TRBJ2-7; D unclear. CDR3 sequence (DNA): TGTGCCAGCAGCCCGCAGCCGGGCTACGAGCAGTACTTC. It encodes CASSPQPGYEQYF.